This TCR beta chain was identified in a study of shared T cell receptors in the human thymus (dated by TCRdb to the early 2020s). General notes on the study: The study examined how self-reactive, shared T-cell receptor alpha chains are generated in the human thymus.

The germline V gene encodes CDR1 MDHEN and CDR2 SYDVKM. V is clipped by 8 bases and J by 5 bases, and the sequence between their germline boundaries is 15 bases long. The CDR3 runs 13 amino acids, cysteine and phenylalanine included. Only the CDR3 DNA stays, 39 bases, in frame from base 1. A word on this clone: What antigen it recognizes has not been identified. Per-base quality was not reported, and no clone a single base away is much larger than it.

Library preparation employed the immunoSEQ multiplex PCR assay. The clones in this table, taken by TCRdb from immuneACCESS, are in-frame only. Not every clone is retained; where verified, under half of the shortfall comes from an unresolved V gene, and the cause of the rest is unknown. This sample is represented by 700,000 or so clones; approximately 83% of them were singletons. 0.0095% to 0.011% of the sample rests with the top ten. The sample was also linked to a second study, of human thymus T cells. As that second paper reports: In Finland, the donors were immunologically healthy infants who were having open corrective cardiac surgery for congenital heart defects. The thymus tissue came from surgical resects taken out during corrective cardiac surgery. Usage of V and J gene segments appeared to be biased in both the thymic and the peripheral blood repertoires. The related research reported highly overlapping thymic TCR repertoires among unrelated individuals. The study characterized TCR alpha and beta repertoires from fewer than 10 infant thymus samples and four related peripheral blood samples. The infant donors were 7 to 244 days old, and the cohort included six or seven males and two females. Thymocytes were freed from the tissue by mechanical means and kept at -70 degrees C as pellets of roughly 9-34 million cells. A QIAsymphony instrument was used to extract genomic DNA from frozen cell pellets. The immunoSEQ multiplex PCR assay was used to amplify the TCRB and TCRAD loci from a standardized amount of quality-controlled genomic DNA. The V(D)J region was spanned by amplicons of a length sufficient to cover the CDR3 and to identify V and J genes. Amplicon sequencing was performed on an Illumina platform through the commercial immunoSEQ service. Corrections for primer bias and sequencing errors followed previously described methods, while TCRAD and TCRB definitions were based on the IMGT database. Repertoires were analysed with immunoSEQ Analyzer 3.0 and VDJTools, covering basic statistics, V/J segment usage, diversity estimates, rarefaction and pairwise overlap. Diversity was estimated using the Chao1, ChaoE, Efron-Thisted, Shannon and inverse Simpson indices, and was also estimated on datasets down-sampled to the size of the smallest sample. For repertoire overlap, CDR3 nucleotide sequence, V gene and J gene had to match strictly, and clustering was done by Jaccard-based multidimensional scaling. Thymus samples yielded on average around 800,000 unique TCRB clonotypes, compared with roughly 76,000 from blood samples.

The material sequenced was thymocytes. The V gene is TRBV28 and the J gene is TRBJ2-5; confidence is insufficient to name the D gene. This clonotype was obtained from a girl under two years old with a congenital heart defect. Donor details come from another sample of the same person, matched by shared clones. The nucleotide sequence reads TGTGCCAGCCAGCCGGTGGGTAGCGAGACCCAGTACTTC. This is translated as CASQPVGSETQYF. Reference TRBV28 and TRBJ2-5 proteins supply the regions before and after the CDR3; the full variable domain is: DVKVTQSSRYLVKRTGEKVFLECVQDMDHENMFWYRQDPGLGLRLIYFSYDVKMKEKGDIPEGYSVSREKKERFSLILESASTNQTSMYLCASQPVGSETQYFGPGTRLLVL.